This entry lists 13 T cell receptor beta chains sequenced from one sample in a study of T cell repertoires in cytomegalovirus infection. In TCRdb, the reads were re-called with MiXCR into one record per CDR3 protein. In the table there are 570,000 or so distinct CDR3 sequences, 35% to 50% of which are singletons. Their cognate antigens are unknown. This specimen consisted of cultured PBMCs, obtained from culture after CMV antigen stimulation. All receptors come from a human donor in good health (CMV status not recorded). Some clones in this sample may be carry-over from other donors' samples.

This clonotype was seen only once. The chain links TRBV6-1 to TRBJ1-3; possibly TRBD1 for D (6 bases). Per germline, CDR1 MNHNS and CDR2 SASEGT. Trimming cost V 3 bases and J 0 bases, with 9 bases left between them. CDR3 length equals 15 residues. This chain's CDR3 is CASSDLDSSGNTIYF. CDR3 coding DNA: TGTGCCAGCAGTGATTTGGACAGCTCTGGAAACACCATATATTTT.

The chain employs TRBV7-9 and TRBJ2-4; 7 bases are a match to TRBD1. Unmatched junction bases numbered 8, after V lost 2 bases and J lost 1 base. The CDR3 is 17 residues long. The germline gives CDR1 SEHNR, CDR2 FQNEAQ (reference sequence). The CDR3: CASSLPRGQWAKNIQYF. DNA for the CDR3: TGTGCCAGCAGCTTACCCCGGGGACAGTGGGCCAAAAACATTCAGTACTTC.

The chain is built from TRBV10-3 and TRBJ2-3; TRBD2 might be the D (5 bases). CDR3 length equals 15 residues. CDR1 ENHRY and CDR2 SYGVKD come from the germline V gene. The CDR3 DNA sequence: TGTGCTTCCAATGTCGGGGATACGCCCCCAGATACGCAGTATTTT. Translated, it gives CASNVGDTPPDTQYF.

At least ten counts were recorded for this clonotype. This chain joins TRBV7-2 and TRBJ1-6; no firm D call. V was clipped by 0 bases and J by 7 bases, with 13 bases between them. Germline CDR1 reads SGHTA; CDR2 reads FQGNSA. The CDR3 loop spans 16 amino acids. CDR3 in amino acids: CASSLALGRTNSPLHF. Here the CDR3 DNA reads TGTGCCAGCAGCTTAGCGCTAGGGAGAACGAATTCACCCCTCCACTTT.

Comment on this clonotype: The CDR3 carries no conserved terminal phenylalanine or tryptophan, so it likely arises from a read error. No DNA is shown, since the ends of the CDR3 on it are uncertain; the CDR3 is the one TCRdb lists. The gene calls are TRBV6-1 and TRBJ1-1; the table's TRBD1 call for D was not verified on the DNA. The CDR3 is made up of 11 amino acids, end residues included. Per germline, CDR1 MNHNS and CDR2 SASEGT. CDR3 region: CASSDPRGDLL.

This clonotype was found a few times. J is TRBJ1-1 and V is TRBV7-9, with D maybe TRBD1 (6 bases). CDR3 size: 15 residues. The germline V and J ends were trimmed by 3 bases and 10 bases, with 21 bases remaining between them. Germline CDR1 SEHNR, CDR2 FQNEAQ (reference sequence). The CDR3 DNA reads TGTGCCAGCAGCTTGAGTCCGGGGGCGATCGGTGGAGCTTTCTTT. It encodes CASSLSPGAIGGAFF.

The rearrangement uses TRBV3-1 and TRBJ2-5; the match to TRBD2 covers 14 bases. Germline V gene lookup returns CDR1 LGHDT and CDR2 YNNKEL (reference sequence). The CDR3 totals 16 residues. V dropped 5 bases and J dropped 5; count of bases not matched to a gene: 7. CDR3 region: CASSIGTSGGVETQYF. The CDR3 DNA reads as TGTGCCAGCAGCATCGGGACTAGCGGGGGTGTGGAGACCCAGTACTTC.

The V call is TRBV12-5, the J call TRBJ1-2, with D possibly matching TRBD1 (5 bases). The V and J ends lost 7 bases and 0 bases respectively, with 9 bases between them. The CDR3 has 13 residues. CDR1 is LGHNT and CDR2 is FRNRAP in the germline V gene. The CDR3 region is CASAQETNYGYTF. As DNA, the CDR3 is TGTGCTAGTGCACAGGAGACTAACTATGGCTACACCTTC.

This clonotype was seen only a few times. The V call is TRBV2, the J call TRBJ2-1, with no clear D. Per germline, CDR1 SNHLY and CDR2 FYNNEI. The length of the CDR3 is 13 residues. The ends were cut back, 3 bases at V and 8 bases at J, with 11 bases in the middle. The DNA of the CDR3 is TGTGCCAGCAGTGATGTAATGGGCGATGAGCAGTTCTTC. Its translation is CASSDVMGDEQFF.

The J gene is TRBJ2-7, the V gene TRBV6-6; 8 nucleotides match TRBD1. The CDR3 spans 15 residues. V was pared by 7 bases and J by 1 base, with 9 bases of the junction left unmatched. Germline V gene data show CDR1 as MNHNY and CDR2 as SVGAGI (reference sequence). CDR3 amino acids: CASTMTGDGSYEQYF. Here the CDR3 DNA reads TGTGCCAGCACCATGACAGGGGATGGATCCTACGAGCAGTACTTC.

The chain carries TRBV15 and TRBJ1-2, with D unclear. Trimming removed 6 bases at V and 4 bases at J, with 18 bases between. This CDR3 is 15 amino acids long. CDR1 LNHNV and CDR2 YYDKDF come from the germline V gene (reference sequence). The CDR3 region is CATSSATSEFYGYTF. Here the CDR3 DNA reads TGTGCCACCAGTTCTGCGACCTCAGAATTCTATGGCTACACCTTC.

The chain has TRBV2 and TRBJ2-2, with TRBD2 matching over 9 bases. V lost 3 bases, J lost 7 bases, and 12 bases stayed unmatched. The V gene's germline CDR1 is SNHLY and CDR2 FYNNEI. The CDR3 is 17 residues long. The CDR3: CASSDGGLALDFGELFF. In DNA form, the CDR3 reads TGTGCCAGCAGTGATGGGGGACTAGCACTAGATTTCGGGGAGCTGTTTTTT.

The chain links TRBV19 to TRBJ2-1; 10 bases agree with TRBD1. Germline lookup yields CDR1 LNHDA and CDR2 SQIVND (reference sequence). The CDR3 is made up of 14 amino acids. V dropped 1 base and J dropped 9; count of bases not matched to a gene: 3. This chain's CDR3 is CASSIGGQGVEQFF. Written as DNA, the CDR3 is TGTGCCAGTAGTATAGGAGGACAGGGGGTTGAGCAGTTCTTC. The full variable domain, rest sourced from reference TRBV19 and TRBJ2-1, is DGGITQSPKYLFRKEGQNVTLSCEQNLNHDAMYWYRQDPGQGLRLIYYSQIVNDFQKGDIAEGYSVSREKKESFPLTVTSAQKNPTAFYLCASSIGGQGVEQFFGPGTRLTVL.